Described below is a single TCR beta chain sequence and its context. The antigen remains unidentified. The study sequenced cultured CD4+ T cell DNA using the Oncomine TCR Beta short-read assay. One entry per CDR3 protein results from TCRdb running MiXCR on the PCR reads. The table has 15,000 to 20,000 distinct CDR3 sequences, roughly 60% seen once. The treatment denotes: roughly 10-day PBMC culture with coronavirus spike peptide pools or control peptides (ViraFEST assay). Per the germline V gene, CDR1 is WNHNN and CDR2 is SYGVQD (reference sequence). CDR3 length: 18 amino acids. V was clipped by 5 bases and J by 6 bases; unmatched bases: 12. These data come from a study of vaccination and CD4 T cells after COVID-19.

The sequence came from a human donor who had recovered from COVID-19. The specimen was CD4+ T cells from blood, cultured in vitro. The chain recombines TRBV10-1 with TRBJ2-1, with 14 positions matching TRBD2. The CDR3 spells CASSPWGTSGSWSNEQFF. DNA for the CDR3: TGCGCCAGCAGTCCCTGGGGGACTAGCGGGAGTTGGAGCAATGAGCAGTTCTTC.